This T cell receptor (beta chain) is drawn from a study of shared clonotypes between healthy human individuals. Overall study: The study enrolled a couple of women and a few men aged 18 to 49.

It was CD45RO-negative cells, positively selected for CCR7, that made up naive CD8 cells, with terminally differentiated effector memory CD45RA+ cells excluded. The CDR3 is made up of 16 amino acids. V dropped 5 bases and J dropped 4; count of bases not matched to a gene: 9. Germline CDR1 is SEHNR and CDR2 is FQNEAQ (reference sequence). As concerns this clone: Its antigen is as yet unknown.

Notes on the study in general: Sequencing depth was expected to influence donor clonotype sharing.

The assay was carried out at the deep level. Clones were sequenced by immunoSEQ multiplex PCR, and TCRdb holds only the in-frame ones, with some missing. The top ten clones hold more than 1.5% of a sample with 2 million to 2.5 million clones, 90% to 95% of them seen once. The rearrangement joins TRBV7-9 to TRBJ2-3, with TRBD2 matching 10 bases. The receptor's source is a man younger than 35 in good health. Some clones in this sample may be carry-over from other donors' samples. The sample was naive CD8+ T cells from PBMCs. The CDR3 here is CASSPLSGRPADTQYF. CDR3 nucleotides: TGTGCCAGCAGCCCTCTTAGCGGGAGGCCGGCAGATACGCAGTATTTT.